This TCR beta chain was found in a study of blood T cells in healthy people across ages (dated by TCRdb to between 2014 and 2017). For the study in its entirety: In model experiments, template switching captured roughly one uniquely barcoded TCR beta cDNA molecule for every two T cells. Using deep sequencing normalized with unique cDNA molecular identifiers, the study measured how TCR beta repertoire diversity changes with age. Donors were grouped into four age groups: young (average 16 years), middle-aged (roughly 40), aged (around 60) and long-lived (approximately 78). To avoid experimental bias, donors of different ages were spread randomly across the sequencing lanes. Using the same blood draw, the study looked at two additional independent replicas of 1 million unique cDNA reads for two donors, one aged 18 to 30 and the other aged 80 or older.

CDR1 SQVTM and CDR2 ANQGSEA are derived from the germline V gene. The junction shows trimming of 3 bases on V and 12 bases on J, and the gene matches do not reach 7 bases of it. CDR3 length: 11 amino acids, cysteine to phenylalanine. Just CDR3 DNA is preserved here, 33 bases in frame from base 1. Preparation of the library involved 5' RACE. Sequencing used an Illumina HiSeq 2500. A second PCR of about 7 to 12 cycles was run with a J-beta primer mix and a sample-barcoded 5' primer. A unique molecular identifier was introduced onto each TCR beta cDNA molecule by a template-switch 5' adaptor carrying 12 random nucleotides. At least 3 million CDR3-containing paired-end reads were obtained from each sample. The Mint cDNA synthesis kit, primed by a TRBC-specific oligonucleotide, was used to synthesize first-strand cDNA from all RNA. Following uracil-DNA glycosylase treatment, a first 18-cycle PCR with universal primers M1SS and BC2_uni_R was performed on all cDNA. The authors processed their data as follows. Each sample was normalized by randomly selecting 1 million high-quality reads, each carrying a distinct molecular identifier. Instead of being binned into consensus sequences, reads with shared molecular identifiers were discarded. MiTCR, with a Q25 quality threshold and the strictest error-elimination algorithm, was used for CDR3 identification, clonotype clustering and error correction. A nonparametric unseen species model with Euler transformation was used to estimate lower-bound total TCR beta diversity. TCRdb reprocessed the public reads (quality trimming at Q25 with fastp, clone calling with MiXCR) and kept in-frame beta chains. Each CDR3 protein appears once, grouped with its most common genes and DNA. The V and J calls were not made by the authors but by TCRdb's processing. In all, the sample holds 730,000 or so distinct CDR3 sequences, and roughly 43% of those were seen once. The ten largest clones capture more than 20% of the sample.

As to this clonotype: Its recognized antigen is unknown. No clone much larger than this one lies a single base away; base qualities are absent.

General conclusions and limits of the study: Estimates of total diversity based on one million sequenced T cells were considered lower bounds and underestimates. The long-lived group showed more naive CD4+ T cells, fewer expanded clones and increased TCR diversity than the aged group, suggesting age selection. Conclusive comparison of naive and antigen-experienced compartments was prevented by the profiling of bulk unsorted PBMCs. Because donor CMV infection status was unknown, age-related changes in expanded clonotypes were potentially confounded. As age increased, observed TCR beta diversity per million T cells dropped in a roughly linear way, and a significant reduction was already evident by age 40. There was a strong correlation between observed TCR beta diversity and the percentage of naive T cells measured by flow cytometry.

Donors were around 37 systemically healthy Caucasian individuals from Russia aged roughly 6 to 95 years. Each donor gave 8 to 10 milliliters of peripheral blood, drawn into EDTA-treated Vacutainer tubes. Ficoll-Paque density-gradient centrifugation was used to isolate PBMCs, with at least 6 million per sample. Trizol reagent was used to extract total RNA from PBMCs, with at least 6 micrograms per sample. The percentages of naive CD45RAhigh/CD27high T cells were determined by flow cytometry on a PBMC aliquot from every donor. The sequencing sample was made of blood. The chain was built from TRBV29-1 and TRBJ1-2; the junction holds 7 bases that match TRBD1. This TCR came from an older woman in good health. DNA sequence: TGCAGCGTTGAGGGGCCAGGGGGAGACACCTTC. Translated, it reads CSVEGPGGDTF.